This TCR beta chain appears in the sequencing data of a study of type 1 regulatory T cells. Study-level findings and limits: Compared with non-Tr1 cells, Tr1 cells showed a narrower TCR repertoire.

This clonotype occurred many times. The antigen remains unidentified. Germline CDR1 is SGHAT and CDR2 is FQNNGV. This CDR3 is built from 15 residues. V was trimmed by 3 bases and J by 6 bases, leaving 14 bases between them. TCRdb recomputed calls from the reads with MiXCR, one row per CDR3 protein. In the table there are 60,000 to 75,000 distinct CDR3 sequences, roughly 20% of which are singletons. This TCR was sampled from a human donor in good health. V gene TRBV11-2 combines with J gene TRBJ2-2, with D perhaps matching TRBD2 (6 bases). The sequencing input was cultured type 1 regulatory T (Tr1) cells, either the whole culture or a sorted fraction (not recorded which). The CDR3 reads CASSFLGLSSGELFF. Written as DNA, the CDR3 is TGTGCCAGCAGCTTCCTGGGACTTTCGTCCGGGGAGCTGTTTTTT.